This passage covers 3 T cell receptor beta chains from one sample sequenced in a study of blood T cells in healthy people across ages. A J-beta primer mix and a sample-barcoded 5' primer were used in a second PCR of roughly 6 to 12 cycles. TCRdb reprocessed the 5' RACE reads via MiXCR and lists one record per CDR3 protein. The data contain roughly 800,000 distinct CDR3 sequences, 25% of them singletons. The sample was also reused in another study, on T cells of mothers and their children.

Material for sequencing was blood. The receptor set was obtained from a boy aged 5-17 years in good health.

This sequence joins TRBV20-1 and TRBJ2-7, with 7 positions matching TRBD1. The length of the CDR3 is 13 residues. Germline lookup yields CDR1 DFQATT and CDR2 SNEGSKA (reference sequence). V was pared by 0 bases and J by 7 bases, with 6 bases of the junction left unmatched. The CDR3 region has the DNA TGCAGTGCTAGAGAAGGGGGCTTCCGGGAGCAGTACTTC. Encoded protein: CSAREGGFREQYF.

The CDR3 region has the DNA TGTGCCAGCAGCTTAGGGGGCGGAACCTACCGTGAGGAGTACTTC. It encodes CASSLGGGTYREEYF. The V and J genes are TRBV7-2 and TRBJ2-7; a possible D gene is TRBD1 (5 bases). Germline V gene data show CDR1 as SGHTA and CDR2 as FQGNSA. V dropped 1 base and J dropped 11 bases, with 21 bases sitting between them. The CDR3 loop spans 15 amino acids.

This clonotype was counted between two and nine times. The J gene is TRBJ2-7, the V gene TRBV4-1; D not certain. This CDR3 is 15 amino acids long. In germline, CDR1 is MGHRA, CDR2 YSYEKL. V shed 0 bases and J shed 0 bases, with 9 bases lying between them. The CDR3 region has the DNA TGCGCCAGCAGCCAAGAGGCAGATAGCTCCTACGAGCAGTACTTC. Translation: CASSQEADSSYEQYF.